This is a list of T cell receptor beta chains from one sample in a study of shared T cell receptors in the human thymus. TCRdb's copy holds only in-frame clones and misses some; the assay was immunoSEQ multiplex PCR. The sample has about 710,000 clones; about 89% are singletons. These sequences were also reported in another study, on human thymus T cells.

Material: thymocytes. These receptors came from a boy in the first two years of life with a congenital heart defect. The CDR3 runs from the conserved cysteine through the conserved F or W. Fields, in order: CDR3 protein, clone size, V gene, J gene. Where a row states a size, it is once, few, many or the class of an expanded clone; other rows omit it.

CDR3 protein: CASSQGQASSYNSPLHF
clone size: .
V gene: TRBV7-9
J gene: TRBJ1-6

CDR3 protein: CASSQDGLGRGAYEQYF
clone size: .
V gene: TRBV4-2
J gene: TRBJ2-7

CDR3 protein: CASSVSATGLWPLHF
clone size: .
V gene: TRBV9
J gene: TRBJ1-6

CDR3 protein: CASSLPLGDSSSYEQYF
clone size: .
V gene: TRBV5-4
J gene: TRBJ2-7

CDR3 protein: CATTGDRGEKLFF
clone size: few
V gene: TRBV19
J gene: TRBJ1-4

CDR3 protein: CASTGGELFF
clone size: .
V gene: TRBV7-8
J gene: TRBJ2-2

CDR3 protein: CASSPDGQGMFYNEQFF
clone size: .
V gene: TRBV5-1
J gene: TRBJ2-1

CDR3 protein: CASSGDRDVGYTF
clone size: .
V gene: TRBV7-2
J gene: TRBJ1-2

CDR3 protein: CASSYRTGVANTGELFF
clone size: .
V gene: TRBV28
J gene: TRBJ2-2

CDR3 protein: CATSSLDEGNYGYTF
clone size: .
V gene: TRBV10-3
J gene: TRBJ1-2

CDR3 protein: CASSDSANYGYTF
clone size: few
V gene: TRBV10-2
J gene: TRBJ1-2

CDR3 protein: CASSYLGGVHEKLFF
clone size: .
V gene: TRBV6-6
J gene: TRBJ1-4

CDR3 protein: CASSLGLAGGETQYF
clone size: .
V gene: TRBV5-1
J gene: TRBJ2-5

CDR3 protein: CSVVWLAGGRTYNEQFF
clone size: .
V gene: TRBV29-1
J gene: TRBJ2-1

CDR3 protein: CASSEERSDSYEQYF
clone size: .
V gene: TRBV2
J gene: TRBJ2-7

CDR3 protein: CASSLGRRGGWDTQYF
clone size: .
V gene: TRBV27
J gene: TRBJ2-3

CDR3 protein: CASVAQGTYEQYF
clone size: .
V gene: TRBV9
J gene: TRBJ2-7

CDR3 protein: CASSRDRFSEAFF
clone size: .
V gene: TRBV27
J gene: TRBJ1-1

CDR3 protein: CASSLKLAGVYNEQFF
clone size: .
V gene: TRBV7-9
J gene: TRBJ2-1

CDR3 protein: CASSLDGRAGNIQYF
clone size: .
V gene: TRBV5-6
J gene: TRBJ2-4

CDR3 protein: CASDSQGGTGELFF
clone size: .
V gene: TRBV11-2
J gene: TRBJ2-2

CDR3 protein: CASSDLTWAENTGELFF
clone size: .
V gene: TRBV25-1
J gene: TRBJ2-2

CDR3 protein: CASSPVPAGVYNEQFF
clone size: .
V gene: TRBV11-2
J gene: TRBJ2-1

CDR3 protein: CASSQEAPSGGAREQFF
clone size: .
V gene: TRBV4-2
J gene: TRBJ2-1

CDR3 protein: CSVALPTETQYF
clone size: .
V gene: TRBV29-1
J gene: TRBJ2-5

CDR3 protein: CASSLGGRQSTNEKLFF
clone size: .
V gene: TRBV27
J gene: TRBJ1-4

CDR3 protein: CASSQDIDQGAGEQYF
clone size: .
V gene: TRBV4-3
J gene: TRBJ2-7

CDR3 protein: CASSLSGGYSPLHF
clone size: .
V gene: TRBV7-2
J gene: TRBJ1-6

CDR3 protein: CASSQGTGSSPLHF
clone size: .
V gene: TRBV4-1
J gene: TRBJ1-6

CDR3 protein: CASSKGGTTKADNEQFF
clone size: .
V gene: TRBV7-8
J gene: TRBJ2-1

CDR3 protein: CASSQRWTGTYEQYF
clone size: once
V gene: TRBV23-1
J gene: TRBJ2-7

CDR3 protein: CASIPGTGNTEAFF
clone size: .
V gene: TRBV28
J gene: TRBJ1-1

CDR3 protein: CASSEAAGTSGYEQYF
clone size: once
V gene: TRBV6-1
J gene: TRBJ2-7

CDR3 protein: CASSTWAPGNTIYF
clone size: .
V gene: TRBV2
J gene: TRBJ1-3

CDR3 protein: CASSEDRGTAFF
clone size: .
V gene: TRBV2
J gene: TRBJ1-1

CDR3 protein: CASSLGWGTRSTDTQYF
clone size: .
V gene: TRBV5-1
J gene: TRBJ2-3

CDR3 protein: CASSHRGGRYEKLFF
clone size: few
V gene: TRBV5-6
J gene: TRBJ1-4

CDR3 protein: CASSQAWSDRGYYGYTF
clone size: .
V gene: TRBV14
J gene: TRBJ1-2

CDR3 protein: CASGLATDRNLNTEAFF
clone size: .
V gene: TRBV12-5
J gene: TRBJ1-1

CDR3 protein: CASSLVAPGTEAFF
clone size: .
V gene: TRBV7-6
J gene: TRBJ1-1

CDR3 protein: CASSSGTGAPNEQFF
clone size: .
V gene: TRBV5-1
J gene: TRBJ2-1

CDR3 protein: CASSEWGTAYEQYF
clone size: .
V gene: TRBV2
J gene: TRBJ2-7

CDR3 protein: CATSSERTGGRTDTQYF
clone size: .
V gene: TRBV15
J gene: TRBJ2-3

CDR3 protein: CASSQTSGGAGNEQFF
clone size: .
V gene: TRBV4-1
J gene: TRBJ2-1

CDR3 protein: CSVSLPDRAEQYF
clone size: .
V gene: TRBV29-1
J gene: TRBJ2-7

CDR3 protein: CAWIPPGQGGEKLFF
clone size: .
V gene: TRBV30
J gene: TRBJ1-4

CDR3 protein: CASSLWSSGRPRETQYF
clone size: .
V gene: TRBV5-6
J gene: TRBJ2-5

CDR3 protein: CASSLPERGGRIVAGPYRNYGYTF
clone size: .
V gene: TRBV5-1
J gene: TRBJ1-2